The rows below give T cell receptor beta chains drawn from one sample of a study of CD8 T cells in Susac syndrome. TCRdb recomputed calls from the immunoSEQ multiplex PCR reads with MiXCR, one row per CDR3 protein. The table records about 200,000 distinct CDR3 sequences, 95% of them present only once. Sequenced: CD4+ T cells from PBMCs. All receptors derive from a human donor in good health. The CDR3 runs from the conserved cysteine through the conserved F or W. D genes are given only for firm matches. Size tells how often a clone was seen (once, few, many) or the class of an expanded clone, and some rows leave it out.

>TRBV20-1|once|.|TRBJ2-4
TGCAGTGCTAGAACGGGCCCAGCGATTCAGTACTTC
CSARTGPAIQYF
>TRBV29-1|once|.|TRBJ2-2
TGCAGCGTTGAGAACAGGATAAACACCGGGGAGCTGTTTTTT
CSVENRINTGELFF
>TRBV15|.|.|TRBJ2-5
TGTGCCACCAGCAGAGATCAAGGGTACCAAGAGACCCAGTACTTC
CATSRDQGYQETQYF
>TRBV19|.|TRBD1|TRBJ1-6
TGTGCCAGTAGGAGGACAGGGGGAACCCATGGTTCACCCCTCCACTTT
CASRRTGGTHGSPLHF
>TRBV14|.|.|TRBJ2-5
TGTGCCAGCAGTCGATGGCAAGAGACCCAGTACTTC
CASSRWQETQYF
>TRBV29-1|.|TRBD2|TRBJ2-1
TGCAGCCTCGAGCTCGGACTAGGATACAATGAGCAGTTCTTC
CSLELGLGYNEQFF
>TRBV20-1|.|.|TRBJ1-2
TGCAGTGCTGGACTCATCTCGGATGGCTACACCTTC
CSAGLISDGYTF
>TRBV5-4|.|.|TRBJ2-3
TGTGCCAGCAGCTCGGGTGGGGGACTCACGGATACGCAGTATTTT
CASSSGGGLTDTQYF
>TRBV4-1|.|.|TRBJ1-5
TGCGCCAGCAGCCCCCAGCTAGGGGCCCGACACAATCAGCCCCAGCATTTT
CASSPQLGARHNQPQHF
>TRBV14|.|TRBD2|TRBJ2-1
TGTGCCAGCAGCCAGGTGACTAGCGCCGAGCAGTTCTTC
CASSQVTSAEQFF
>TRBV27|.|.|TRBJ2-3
TGTGCCAGCAGCCCGTTCGGCACAGATACGCAGTATTTT
CASSPFGTDTQYF
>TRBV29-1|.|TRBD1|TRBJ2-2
TGCAGCGTAACCGGGACAGGTGGCACCGGGGAGCTGTTTTTT
CSVTGTGGTGELFF
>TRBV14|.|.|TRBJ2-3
TGTGCCAGCAGCCAAGGCAGGGGTACGCAGTATTTT
CASSQGRGTQYF
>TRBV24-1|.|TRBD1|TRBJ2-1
TGTGCCACCAGTGATCACTCGGGACAGGGATCGTTCAATGAGCAGTTCTTC
CATSDHSGQGSFNEQFF
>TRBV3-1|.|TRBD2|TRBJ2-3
TGTGCCAGCAGGCCACGCGGACTAGTAGATACGCAGTATTTT
CASRPRGLVDTQYF
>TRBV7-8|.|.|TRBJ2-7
TGTGCCAGCACACCTGGCCACGAGCAGTACTTC
CASTPGHEQYF
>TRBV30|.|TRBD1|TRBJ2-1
TGTGCCTGGACGCCCGGGACAGGGATCAATGAGCAGTTCTTC
CAWTPGTGINEQFF
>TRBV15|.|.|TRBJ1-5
TGTGCCACCAGCAGAGATGGACGGTCTAGGGGTTGGCCCCAGCATTTT
CATSRDGRSRGWPQHF
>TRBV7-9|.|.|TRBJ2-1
TGTGCCAGCAGCTTAGCCCGTAGGGGGAATGAGCAGTTCTTC
CASSLARRGNEQFF
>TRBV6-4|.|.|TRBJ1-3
TGTGCCAGCAGTCCCGGGACGAGTGGAAACACCATATATTTT
CASSPGTSGNTIYF
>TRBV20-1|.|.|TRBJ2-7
TGCAGTGCCCAAGTTCGGGGTCAGGATGCCGAGCAGTACTTC
CSAQVRGQDAEQYF
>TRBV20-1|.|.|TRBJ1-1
TGCAGTGCTAGAGTCATCAGGGTGGGGAACACTGAAGCTTTCTTT
CSARVIRVGNTEAFF
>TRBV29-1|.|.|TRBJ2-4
TGCAGCGTTGAAGATTGGTATGTCGGCATTCAGTACTTC
CSVEDWYVGIQYF
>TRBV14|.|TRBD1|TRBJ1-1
TGTGCCAGCCGGCGGGACAGCCAGGCTGAAGCTTTCTTT
CASRRDSQAEAFF
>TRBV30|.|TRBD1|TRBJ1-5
TGTGCCTGGAGTGGCCCCCGGACAGGCCCCCGGAGGGCCCAGCATTTT
CAWSGPRTGPRRAQHF
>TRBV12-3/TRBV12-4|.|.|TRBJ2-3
TGTGCCAGCACGTTCAGTACAGGGTTTTCGGATACGCAGTATTTT
CASTFSTGFSDTQYF
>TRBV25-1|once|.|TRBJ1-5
TGTGCCAGCAGTGACTACGTCGGTCAGCCCCAGCATTTT
CASSDYVGQPQHF
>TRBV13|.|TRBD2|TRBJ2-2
TGTGCCAGTCGGGCGGGAGCGAACACCGGGGAGCTGTTTTTT
CASRAGANTGELFF
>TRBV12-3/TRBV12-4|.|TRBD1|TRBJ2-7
TGTGCCAGCAGACCCGGACAGGGTAGCTCCTACGAGCAGTACTTC
CASRPGQGSSYEQYF
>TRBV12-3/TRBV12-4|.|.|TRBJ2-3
TGTGCCACCGCCTCCGGCGGCTCTAGCACAGATACGCAGTATTTT
CATASGGSSTDTQYF
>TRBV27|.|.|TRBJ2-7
TGTGCCAGCAGTTTGAGGGGGGGCAATCGGTACGAGCAGTACTTC
CASSLRGGNRYEQYF
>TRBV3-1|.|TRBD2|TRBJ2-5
TGTGCCAGCAGCCACCAAGCGGGGGGCCCAGAGACCCAGTACTTC
CASSHQAGGPETQYF
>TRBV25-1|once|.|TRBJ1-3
TGTGCCAGCAGTGTGGTCGCTGGAAACACCATATATTTT
CASSVVAGNTIYF
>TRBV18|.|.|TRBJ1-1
TGTGCCAGCTCAACTTCAAGCACTGAAGCTTTCTTT
CASSTSSTEAFF
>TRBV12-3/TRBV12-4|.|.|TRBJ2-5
TGTGCCAGCAGTGCGGGTAGCGGAGAGACCCAGTACTTC
CASSAGSGETQYF
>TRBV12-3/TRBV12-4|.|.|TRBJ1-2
TGTGCCAGCAGAAAGGGGGGCGGCTACACCTTC
CASRKGGGYTF
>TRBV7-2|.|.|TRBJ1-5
TGTGCCAGCCGTTCGGGCAATCAGCCCCAGCATTTT
CASRSGNQPQHF
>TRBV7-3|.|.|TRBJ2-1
TGTGCCAGCAGCTTAAGCCTAGGTTTACAGTTCTTC
CASSLSLGLQFF
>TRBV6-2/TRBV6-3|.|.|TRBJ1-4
TGTGCCAGCTCCCCCGGTGAAAAACTGTTTTTT
CASSPGEKLFF
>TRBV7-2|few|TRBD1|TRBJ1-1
TGTGCCAGCAGCTTATCAGGGACAGGGAACACTGAAGCTTTCTTT
CASSLSGTGNTEAFF